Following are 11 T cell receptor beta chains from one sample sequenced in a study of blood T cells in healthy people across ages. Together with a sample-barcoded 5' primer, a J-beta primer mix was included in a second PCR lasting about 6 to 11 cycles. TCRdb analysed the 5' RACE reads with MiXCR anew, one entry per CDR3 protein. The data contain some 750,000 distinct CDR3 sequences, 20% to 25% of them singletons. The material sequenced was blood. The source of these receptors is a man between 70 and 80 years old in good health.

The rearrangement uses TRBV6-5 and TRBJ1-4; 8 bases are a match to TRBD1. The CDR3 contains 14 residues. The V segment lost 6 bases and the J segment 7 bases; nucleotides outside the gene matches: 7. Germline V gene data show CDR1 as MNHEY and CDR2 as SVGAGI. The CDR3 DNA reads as TGTGCCAGCAGATCGGACAGGGAGGCTGAAAAACTGTTTTTT. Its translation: CASRSDREAEKLFF.

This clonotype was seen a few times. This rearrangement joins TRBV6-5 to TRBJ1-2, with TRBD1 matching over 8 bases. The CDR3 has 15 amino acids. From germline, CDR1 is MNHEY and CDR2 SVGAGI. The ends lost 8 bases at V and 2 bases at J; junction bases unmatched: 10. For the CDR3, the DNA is TGTGCCAGCCGCGGACAGGGAACGATGAACTATGGCTACACCTTC. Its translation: CASRGQGTMNYGYTF.

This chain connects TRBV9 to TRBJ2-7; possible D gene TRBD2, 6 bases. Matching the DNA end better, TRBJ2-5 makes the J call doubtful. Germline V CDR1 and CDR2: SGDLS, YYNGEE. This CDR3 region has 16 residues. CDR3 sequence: CASSPPWGGRVQTQYF. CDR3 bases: TGTGCCAGCAGCCCACCTTGGGGAGGCAGGGTGCAGACCCAGTACTTC.

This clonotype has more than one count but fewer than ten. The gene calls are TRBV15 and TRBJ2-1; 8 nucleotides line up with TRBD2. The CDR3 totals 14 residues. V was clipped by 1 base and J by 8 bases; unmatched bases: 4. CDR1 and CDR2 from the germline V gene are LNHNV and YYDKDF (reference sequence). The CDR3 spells CATSRAGLEHEQFF. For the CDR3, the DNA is TGTGCCACCAGCAGAGCGGGACTAGAACATGAGCAGTTCTTC.

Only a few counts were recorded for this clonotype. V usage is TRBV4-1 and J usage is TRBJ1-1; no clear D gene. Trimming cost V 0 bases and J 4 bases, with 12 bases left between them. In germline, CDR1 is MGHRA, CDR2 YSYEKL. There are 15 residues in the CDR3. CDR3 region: CASSQDLEAGTEAFF. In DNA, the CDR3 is TGCGCCAGCAGCCAAGATCTTGAGGCAGGCACTGAAGCTTTCTTT.

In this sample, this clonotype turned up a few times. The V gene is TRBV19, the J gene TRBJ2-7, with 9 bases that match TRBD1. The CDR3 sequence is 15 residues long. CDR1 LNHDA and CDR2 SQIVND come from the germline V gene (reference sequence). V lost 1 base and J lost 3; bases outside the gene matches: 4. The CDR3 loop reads CASSIAGTGHYEQYF. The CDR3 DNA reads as TGTGCCAGTAGTATAGCCGGGACAGGGCACTACGAGCAGTACTTC.

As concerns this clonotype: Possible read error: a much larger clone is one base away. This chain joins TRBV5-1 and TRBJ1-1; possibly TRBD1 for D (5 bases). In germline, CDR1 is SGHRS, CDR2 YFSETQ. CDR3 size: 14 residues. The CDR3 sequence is CASSWGGENTGAFF. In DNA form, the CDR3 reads TGCGCCAGCAGCTGGGGAGGGGAGAACACTGGAGCTTTCTTT.

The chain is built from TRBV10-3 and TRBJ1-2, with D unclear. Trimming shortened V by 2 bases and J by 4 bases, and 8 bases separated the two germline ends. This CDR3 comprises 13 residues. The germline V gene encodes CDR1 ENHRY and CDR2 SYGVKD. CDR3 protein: CAISEDAGYGYTF. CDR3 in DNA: TGTGCCATCAGTGAGGATGCCGGCTATGGCTACACCTTC.

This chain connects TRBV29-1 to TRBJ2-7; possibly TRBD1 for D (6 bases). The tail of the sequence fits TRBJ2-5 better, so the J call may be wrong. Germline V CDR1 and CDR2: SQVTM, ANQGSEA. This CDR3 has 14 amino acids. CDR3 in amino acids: CSVTPWGRGETQYF. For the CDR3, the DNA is TGCAGCGTAACCCCTTGGGGAAGGGGGGAGACCCAGTACTTC.

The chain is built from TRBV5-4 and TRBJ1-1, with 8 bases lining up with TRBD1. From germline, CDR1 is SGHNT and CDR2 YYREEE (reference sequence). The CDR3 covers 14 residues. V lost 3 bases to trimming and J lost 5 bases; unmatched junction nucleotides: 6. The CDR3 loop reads CASSSKQGETEAFF. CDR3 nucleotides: TGTGCCAGCAGCTCGAAACAGGGGGAAACTGAAGCTTTCTTT.

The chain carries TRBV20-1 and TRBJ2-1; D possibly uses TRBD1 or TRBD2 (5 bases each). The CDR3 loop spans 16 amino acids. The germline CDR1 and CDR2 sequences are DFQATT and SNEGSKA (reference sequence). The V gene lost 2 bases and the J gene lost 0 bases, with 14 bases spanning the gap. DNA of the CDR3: TGCAGTGCTAGACGGGGTGGGGGAAGCTCCTACAATGAGCAGTTCTTC. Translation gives CSARRGGGSSYNEQFF.